The 11 T cell receptor beta chains given below trace back to one sample, sequenced in a study of CD8 T cells in ankylosing spondylitis. TCRdb re-called the 5' RACE reads with MiXCR, one entry per CDR3 protein. The sample consists of about 360,000 distinct CDR3 sequences, 20% to 25% of them appearing once. The sequencing sample was made of blood, either unsorted or a sorted T cell fraction (not recorded which). These receptors originate from a male donor with ankylosing spondylitis or in good health (not recorded which).

The rearrangement joins TRBV30 to TRBJ2-7, with 8 bases fitting TRBD2. There are 15 residues in the CDR3. V lost 2 bases to trimming and J lost 3 bases; unmatched junction nucleotides: 9. The germline CDR1 and CDR2 sequences are GTSNPN and SVGIG (reference sequence). The CDR3 here is CAWSPSLAGYYEQYF. The DNA for the CDR3 is TGTGCCTGGAGTCCCTCCTTAGCGGGGTACTACGAGCAGTACTTC.

This rearrangement joins TRBV20-1 to TRBJ2-2; tentative D call: TRBD2 (6 bases). Germline V lookup: CDR1 DFQATT, CDR2 SNEGSKA (reference sequence). V was shortened by 0 bases and J by 4 bases, with 18 bases between the two germline ends. The CDR3 consists of 17 residues. The CDR3 region is CSARDRTRGSATGELFF. The CDR3 coding sequence is TGCAGTGCTAGAGATCGGACCCGGGGGAGTGCCACCGGGGAGCTGTTTTTT.

This clonotype was observed a few times. The chain carries TRBV6-4 and TRBJ2-7, with TRBD1 matching over 7 bases. Germline-derived CDR1 and CDR2 are MRHNA and SNTAGT. V lost 3 bases, J lost 2 bases, and 10 bases stayed unmatched. The CDR3 length is 16 residues. For the CDR3, the DNA is TGTGCCAGCAGTGATCCCTGGACAGGAATGGCCTACGAGCAGTACTTC. Translation: CASSDPWTGMAYEQYF.

This clonotype has a handful of counts. V gene TRBV5-6 combines with J gene TRBJ2-7; TRBD2 matches 8 bases. CDR3 length: 14 amino acids. The V and J ends lost 6 bases and 2 bases, in that order; junction bases with no gene match: 7. Germline values: CDR1 SGHDT, CDR2 YYEEEE. CDR3 bases: TGTGCCAGCATTCTCGGGGGGGGCCCCTACGAGCAGTACTTC. The encoded protein is CASILGGGPYEQYF.

This clonotype was seen a handful of times. The V call is TRBV5-1, the J call TRBJ2-4; D unclear. The CDR3 has 13 residues. Germline V gene data show CDR1 as SGHRS and CDR2 as YFSETQ. Trimming stripped 0 bases from V and 3 bases from J, with 4 bases between. In DNA, the CDR3 is TGCGCCAGCAGCTTGGATGTCAAAAACATTCAGTACTTC. Translating gives CASSLDVKNIQYF.

The table lists this clonotype with a few counts. The chain links TRBV7-9 to TRBJ1-1; unclear D gene. The CDR3 is made up of 14 amino acids. With 5 bases removed from V and 4 bases from J, the gap between germline ends came to 14 bases. Germline lookup yields CDR1 SEHNR and CDR2 FQNEAQ (reference sequence). CDR3 DNA: TGTGCCAGCAGCCCGTCCTATGGTGGCACTGAAGCTTTCTTT. This sequence encodes CASSPSYGGTEAFF.

This clonotype was seen only a few times. The V and J genes are TRBV6-4 and TRBJ2-3; 7 nucleotides align to TRBD1. Trimming took 2 bases from V and 5 from J; bases not matched to a gene: 4. Germline-derived CDR1 and CDR2 are MRHNA and SNTAGT. The CDR3 is 14 residues long. The chain's CDR3 is CASSDEGAKDTQYF. CDR3 DNA: TGTGCCAGCAGTGACGAGGGGGCCAAAGATACGCAGTATTTT.

A few counts support this clonotype. The chain recombines TRBV12-3 or TRBV12-4 with TRBJ2-5; D unresolved. Between the trimmed V and J ends, which lost 6 bases and 5 bases, there was a span of 13 bases. This CDR3 has 13 residues. The chain's CDR3 is CASRRTSRETQYF. CDR3 nucleotide sequence: TGTGCCAGCAGAAGGACCTCTCGGGAGACCCAGTACTTC.

J is TRBJ2-7 and V is TRBV19; D gene uncertain. V gave up 5 bases and J gave up 6 bases, with 11 bases separating them. The germline gives CDR1 LNHDA, CDR2 SQIVND (reference sequence). The CDR3 length is 12 residues. The CDR3 DNA reads as TGTGCCAGTAGTGCCCTCGGGTTCGAGCAGTACTTC. Translation: CASSALGFEQYF. The variable domain in full, completed from reference TRBV19 and TRBJ2-7, reads DGGITQSPKYLFRKEGQNVTLSCEQNLNHDAMYWYRQDPGQGLRLIYYSQIVNDFQKGDIAEGYSVSREKKESFPLTVTSAQKNPTAFYLCASSALGFEQYFGPGTRLTVT.

The CDR3 nucleotides are TGTGCCATCAGTGACCCCAATGAGCAGTTCTTC. It encodes CAISDPNEQFF. The chain has TRBV10-3 and TRBJ2-1, with D unclear. Germline-derived CDR1 and CDR2 are ENHRY and SYGVKD. Trimming took 3 bases from V and 6 from J, leaving 3 bases between them. There are 11 residues in the CDR3.

The CDR3 nucleotides read TGCAGCGTTGAAGATCTAGGGAGGACCTATGGCTACACCTTC. It translates to CSVEDLGRTYGYTF. The genes are TRBV29-1 and TRBJ1-2; no definite D call. CDR3 length: 14 amino acids. The V end lost 0 bases, the J end lost 4 bases, and 12 bases lay between the germline ends. Germline loops: CDR1 SQVTM, CDR2 ANQGSEA. The variable domain in full, completed from reference TRBV29-1 and TRBJ1-2, reads SAVISQKPSRDICQRGTSLTIQCQVDSQVTMMFWYRQQPGQSLTLIATANQGSEATYESGFVIDKFPISRPNLTFSTLTVSNMSPEDSSIYLCSVEDLGRTYGYTFGSGTRLTVV.